This T cell receptor beta chain appears in the sequencing data of a study of blood T cell repertoires in COVID-19. Whole-study context: Donors in the United States, Italy and Spain gave samples during acute or convalescent COVID-19. Sample material is recorded as cDNA or gDNA derived from T cells, B-cell-depleted T cells, or PBMCs.

Cohorts were determined from participant-reported clinical history. There are 14 residues in the CDR3. CDR1 is LGHNA, CDR2 YSLEER, per germline. V dropped 2 bases and J dropped 7; count of bases not matched to a gene: 6. Per the study methods: Reference gene primer amplification gave nucleated cell count estimates. The repertoire was sequenced with immunoSEQ multiplex PCR; TCRdb's copy has only in-frame clones and lacks some. V and J calls and clone size come straight from that table; D and trimming were deduced from the DNA. The data show 230,000 or so clones, 88% seen once. This clonotype originated in a woman in her 30s who had recovered from COVID-19. The V and J genes are TRBV4-3 and TRBJ1-2; TRBD1 matches at 8 bases. Specimen: PBMCs or T cells enriched from blood (not recorded which). CDR3 sequence (DNA): TGCGCCAGCAGCCAATTGACAGGGGTAGGTGGCTACACCTTC. Protein sequence: CASSQLTGVGGYTF.